Presented here are 4 T cell receptor beta chains from one specimen sequenced in a study of PD-1 blockade in classical Hodgkin lymphoma. Some clones are missing from TCRdb's copy, which holds only in-frame ones; the method was immunoSEQ multiplex PCR. Seen here are approximately 70,000 clones, about 93% observed once, and the top ten hold around 2.5%. As for time point: newly diagnosed, previously untreated cHL patient sample. Sample: peripheral blood mononuclear cells (PBMCs). The receptor source for this set is a human donor with classical Hodgkin lymphoma.

The chain has TRBV5-1 and TRBJ1-5; D unresolved. Trimming cost V 1 base and J 5 bases, with 7 bases left between them. Germline V gene sequence: CDR1 SGHRS, CDR2 YFSETQ. This CDR3 comprises 13 residues. Written as DNA, the CDR3 is TGCGCCAGCAGCTTGTCATTGGATCAGCCCCAGCATTTT. This sequence encodes CASSLSLDQPQHF.

The table lists this clone with a count of one. The chain combines TRBV28 with TRBJ1-2; possible D gene TRBD1, 6 bases. Germline V gives CDR1 MDHEN, CDR2 SYDVKM. The CDR3 has 13 residues. Trimming stripped 5 bases from V and 5 bases from J, with 12 bases between. The CDR3 nucleotides read TGTGCCAGCAGTACCGGGACACTATATGGCTACACCTTC. Translation gives CASSTGTLYGYTF.

The genes are TRBV15 and TRBJ1-4; D not certain. CDR3 size: 16 residues. CDR1 LNHNV and CDR2 YYDKDF come from the germline V gene (reference sequence). The ends were cut back, 5 bases at V and 0 bases at J, with 13 bases in the middle. The CDR3 spells CATSASPGATNEKLFF. For the CDR3, the DNA is TGTGCCACCAGCGCTAGTCCAGGCGCAACTAATGAAAAACTGTTTTTT.

This clone has only one observation. This chain connects TRBV11-2 to TRBJ2-2, with 8 bases that match TRBD1. After removal of 5 bases from V and 4 bases from J, the junction contained 9 bases not matched to a gene. The CDR3 has 16 amino acids. CDR1 is SGHAT and CDR2 is FQNNGV in the germline V gene. CDR3 loop: CASSAGQGVVTGELFF. CDR3 in DNA: TGTGCCAGCAGCGCCGGACAGGGAGTCGTCACCGGGGAGCTGTTTTTT.